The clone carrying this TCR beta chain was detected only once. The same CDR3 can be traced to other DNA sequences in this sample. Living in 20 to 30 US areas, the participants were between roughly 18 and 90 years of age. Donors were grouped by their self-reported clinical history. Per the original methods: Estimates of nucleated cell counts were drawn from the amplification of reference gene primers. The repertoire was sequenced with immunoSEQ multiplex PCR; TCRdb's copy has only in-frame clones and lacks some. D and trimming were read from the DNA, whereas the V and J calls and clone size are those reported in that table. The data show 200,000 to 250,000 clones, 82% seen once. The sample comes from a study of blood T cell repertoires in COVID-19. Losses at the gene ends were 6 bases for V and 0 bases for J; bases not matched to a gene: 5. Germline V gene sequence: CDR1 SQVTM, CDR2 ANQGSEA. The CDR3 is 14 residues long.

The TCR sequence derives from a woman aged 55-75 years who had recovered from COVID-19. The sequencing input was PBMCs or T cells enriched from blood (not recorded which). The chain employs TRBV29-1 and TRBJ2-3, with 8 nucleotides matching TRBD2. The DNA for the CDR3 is TGCAGCGTGTCTAGCGGGTCGAGCACAGATACGCAGTATTTT. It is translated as CSVSSGSSTDTQYF.